One sample yielded the 17 T cell receptor beta chains listed below, sequenced in a study of T cells after yellow fever vaccination. TCRdb fed the 5' RACE reads into MiXCR, producing one record per CDR3 protein. The data hold some 390,000 distinct CDR3 sequences, with 6.2% observed a single time. This material consisted of PBMCs, taken 5 days after the yellow fever booster vaccination. The source of these receptors is a man aged 25-40 years who received the YFV17D yellow fever vaccine.

The sample holds a few counts of this clonotype. This chain links TRBV7-2 with TRBJ1-2; tentative D call: TRBD1 (5 bases). Trimming stripped 1 base from V and 0 bases from J, with 9 bases between. Germline CDR1 and CDR2: SGHTA and FQGNSA. This CDR3 has 15 residues. CDR3 coding DNA: TGTGCCAGCAGCTTAGGGGGGTCAGCTAACTATGGCTACACCTTC. Encoded protein: CASSLGGSANYGYTF. Supplemented by reference TRBV7-2 and TRBJ1-2, the full variable domain reads GAGVSQSPSNKVTEKGKDVELRCDPISGHTALYWYRQSLGQGLEFLIYFQGNSAPDKSGLPSDRFSAERTGGSVSTLTIQRTQQEDSAVYLCASSLGGSANYGYTFGSGTRLTVV.

This clonotype was recorded at least ten times. V and J are TRBV5-1 and TRBJ1-5; the match to TRBD1 covers 9 bases. Trimming at V came to 0 bases and at J to 6 bases, leaving 7 bases not matched to a gene. The CDR3 is made up of 16 amino acids. Germline V lookup: CDR1 SGHRS, CDR2 YFSETQ. The CDR3 region has the DNA TGCGCCAGCAGCTTGGAACCGGGACAGGGACGTCAGCCCCAGCATTTT. It is translated as CASSLEPGQGRQPQHF.

This rearrangement joins TRBV30 to TRBJ2-6; 10 positions agree with TRBD2. Germline values: CDR1 GTSNPN, CDR2 SVGIG (reference sequence). After removal of 3 bases from V and 2 bases from J, the junction contained 7 bases not matched to a gene. The CDR3 loop spans 17 amino acids. This chain's CDR3 is CAWSRELAGAGANVLTF. CDR3 nucleotides: TGTGCCTGGAGCAGGGAGCTAGCGGGAGCTGGGGCCAACGTCCTGACTTTC.

The chain uses TRBV7-9 and TRBJ2-7; 9 nucleotides line up with TRBD2. J was trimmed by 2 bases and V by 5 bases; bases with no gene match: 10. The CDR3 is made up of 16 amino acids. The germline V gene has CDR1 SEHNR and CDR2 FQNEAQ (reference sequence). The CDR3 protein is CASSPRTSETPYEQYF. DNA of the CDR3: TGTGCCAGCAGCCCCCGGACTAGCGAGACTCCCTACGAGCAGTACTTC.

The table lists this clonotype with a few counts. The chain uses TRBV4-3 and TRBJ2-2; 7 nucleotides align to TRBD2. CDR3 size: 16 residues. The V and J ends lost 4 bases and 1 base, in that order; junction bases with no gene match: 6. Per the germline V gene, CDR1 is LGHNA and CDR2 is YSLEER. CDR3 in DNA: TGCGCCAGCAGCCGAGTAGCGGGCGGGAACACCGGGGAGCTGTTTTTT. This gives the protein CASSRVAGGNTGELFF.

The chain joins TRBV20-1 to TRBJ2-1, with D perhaps TRBD2 (6 bases). Germline V gene sequence: CDR1 DFQATT, CDR2 SNEGSKA (reference sequence). The CDR3 is made up of 16 amino acids. Trimming took 3 bases from V and 4 from J, leaving 19 bases between them. DNA of the CDR3: TGCAGTGCTAGTCACTTCGGGGGAGAAGTGTACAATGAGCAGTTCTTC. Residues: CSASHFGGEVYNEQFF.

This clonotype has ten or more counts. A junction end diverges from the germline sequence, so it may reflect a read error. The chain joins TRBV3-1 to TRBJ2-1; TRBD2 agrees at 10 bases. Germline assignment: CDR1 LGHDT and CDR2 YNNKEL (reference sequence). The CDR3 is made up of 16 amino acids. The CDR3 sequence: CASRQATSGNRHEQFF. CDR3 bases: TGTGCCAGCAGACAAGCTACTAGCGGGAATAGGCATGAGCAGTTCTTC.

This clonotype has a handful of counts. The chain uses TRBV29-1 and TRBJ2-7, with D hard to call. CDR3 length equals 11 residues. V dropped 4 bases and J dropped 2 bases, with 6 bases sitting between them. From germline, CDR1 is SQVTM and CDR2 ANQGSEA. This CDR3 reads CSVAQTYEQYF. The CDR3 nucleotides are TGCAGCGTTGCACAGACCTACGAGCAGTACTTC.

The V gene is TRBV5-6, the J gene TRBJ2-5; D perhaps matches TRBD2 (6 bases). Trimming left V 1 base short and J 0 bases short, with 13 bases between. From germline, CDR1 is SGHDT and CDR2 YYEEEE. The CDR3 length is 16 residues. The CDR3 nucleotides read TGTGCCAGCAGCTTGCCCCACGCGGGGTACCAAGAGACCCAGTACTTC. This translates into CASSLPHAGYQETQYF.

In regard to this clonotype: This may stem from a read error, because a much larger clone lies one nucleotide away. CDR3 protein: CASSLTGEEIQYF. The CDR3 DNA is TGTGCCAGCAGCTTGACAGGAGAAGAGATCCAGTACTTC. This chain connects TRBV5-5 to TRBJ2-5; weak D call: TRBD1 (5 bases). The germline CDR1 and CDR2 sequences are SGHKS and YYEKEE (reference sequence). The CDR3 extends over 13 amino acids.

V gene TRBV20-1 combines with J gene TRBJ2-5, with 9 nucleotides matching TRBD2. Germline CDR1 DFQATT, CDR2 SNEGSKA (reference sequence). After removal of 1 base from V and 4 bases from J, the junction contained 1 base not matched to a gene. This CDR3 contains 13 residues. CDR3 amino acids: CSARVLAGETQYF. DNA of the CDR3: TGCAGTGCTAGAGTACTAGCGGGAGAGACCCAGTACTTC.

This clonotype was counted at least ten times. The rearrangement uses TRBV18 and TRBJ2-5; D not certain. Germline values: CDR1 KGHSH, CDR2 LQKENI. The CDR3 is 13 residues long. Trimming shortened V by 0 bases and J by 1 base, and 3 bases separated the two germline ends. The CDR3 sequence: CASSPPLQETQYF. Here the CDR3 DNA reads TGTGCCAGCTCACCACCGCTCCAAGAGACCCAGTACTTC.

This clonotype was seen many times. The chain has TRBV5-1 and TRBJ2-1; 16 bases are shared with TRBD2. This CDR3 region has 17 residues. The germline gives CDR1 SGHRS, CDR2 YFSETQ. After removal of 7 bases from V and 8 bases from J, the junction contained 12 bases not matched to a gene. Here the CDR3 reads CASVHTGTSGRAHEQFF. As DNA, the CDR3 is TGCGCCAGCGTCCATACCGGGACTAGCGGGAGGGCCCATGAGCAGTTCTTC.

This clonotype showed up just a few times. The rearrangement links TRBV14 to TRBJ2-7; weak D call: TRBD2 (5 bases). Germline loops: CDR1 SGHDN, CDR2 FVKESK. Trimming removed 5 bases at V and 6 bases at J, with 11 bases between. The CDR3 extends over 12 amino acids. The CDR3 DNA follows: TGTGCCAGCAGCGGACTCGGGTCCGAGCAGTACTTC. The encoded protein is CASSGLGSEQYF.

This sequence joins TRBV10-3 and TRBJ2-5, with D possibly matching TRBD1 (6 bases). Germline V gene lookup returns CDR1 ENHRY and CDR2 SYGVKD. This CDR3 contains 13 residues. V gave up 8 bases and J gave up 0 bases, with 10 bases separating them. The CDR3 nucleotides are TGTGCCATCCAACAGGGTTACCAAGAGACCCAGTACTTC. This gives the protein CAIQQGYQETQYF.

This clonotype has more than one count but fewer than ten. The rearrangement links TRBV18 to TRBJ1-1; tentatively, D is TRBD1 (5 bases). Trimming took off 1 base at V and 10 bases at J, with 10 bases between the two ends. Germline V CDR1 and CDR2: KGHSH, LQKENI. The CDR3 covers 12 residues. The chain's CDR3 is CASSPREGPAFF. CDR3 in DNA: TGTGCCAGCTCACCACGTGAGGGGCCAGCTTTCTTT.

At least ten counts were recorded for this clonotype. This chain links TRBV6-2 or TRBV6-3 with TRBJ2-5; 9 positions match TRBD1. Germline-derived CDR1 and CDR2 are MNHEY and SVGEGT. Trimming at V came to 2 bases and at J to 4 bases, leaving 20 bases not matched to a gene. The CDR3 runs to 20 residues. The CDR3 reads CASSYLLRDRASSDPETQYF. CDR3 nucleotide sequence: TGTGCCAGCAGTTACCTTCTACGGGACAGGGCCTCGTCGGACCCAGAGACCCAGTACTTC.